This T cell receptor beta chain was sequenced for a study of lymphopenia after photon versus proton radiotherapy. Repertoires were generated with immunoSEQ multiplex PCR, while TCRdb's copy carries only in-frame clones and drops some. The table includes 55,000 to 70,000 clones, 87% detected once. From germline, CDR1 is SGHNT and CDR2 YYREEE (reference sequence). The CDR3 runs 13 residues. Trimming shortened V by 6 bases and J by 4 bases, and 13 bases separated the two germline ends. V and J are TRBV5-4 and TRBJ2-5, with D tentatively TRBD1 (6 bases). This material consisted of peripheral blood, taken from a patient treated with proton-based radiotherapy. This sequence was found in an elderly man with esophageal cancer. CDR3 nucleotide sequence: TGTGCCAGCAAACGACAGGACCTAGAGACCCAGTACTTC. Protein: CASKRQDLETQYF.